The source of this TCR beta chain is a study of human T cells and chemical hapten exposure. About the study: Patch tests of 0.01% DPC on the upper back were read at 6 days.

Time point indicated: patch test 1, 2 weeks after DPC sensitization. Indicated treatment: therapeutic diphenylcyclopropenone sensitization with weekly scalp DPC. It was unfractionated whole blood from which total RNA was extracted. Germline CDR1 reads LGHNA; CDR2 reads YSLEER. The CDR3 has 16 residues. Deletions cut 0 bases from V and 3 bases from J, with 12 bases between. Single cDNA molecules in the library carried unique molecular identifiers attached during preparation. One entry per CDR3 protein results from TCRdb running MiXCR on the RACE reads. The table shows about 41,000 distinct CDR3 sequences, with 3% to 4% occurring only once.

V is TRBV4-3 and J is TRBJ2-1; D tentatively fits TRBD1 or TRBD2 (5 bases each). Sequenced here: whole blood, sampled in connection with sensitization to the hapten diphenylcyclopropenone (DPC). This receptor was obtained from a man aged 50 or older with alopecia areata. Some clones in this sample may be carry-over from other donors' samples. CDR3 bases: TGCGCCAGCAGCCAAGAATATCGGGACCTCTACAATGAGCAGTTCTTC. As protein: CASSQEYRDLYNEQFF.